This T cell receptor beta chain comes out of a study of chemoradiotherapy in HPV16-positive cancers. Study in general: A couple of HPV16-positive patients' cells yielded candidate HPV-specific clones and common motifs.

Deletions cut 0 bases from V and 4 bases from J, with 8 bases between. The CDR3 is 13 residues long. CDR1 SGHRS and CDR2 YFSETQ come from the germline V gene. Using immunoSEQ multiplex PCR, the repertoire was profiled, and TCRdb retains in-frame clones only, with some absent. This table has 2,000 to 2,500 clones, about nine tenths appearing once. The sample in question was tumor tissue, obtained from a patient who underwent chemoradiotherapy. This sequence joins TRBV5-1 and TRBJ2-7; D unclear. The sequence came from a human donor with HPV-associated anogenital cancer. The CDR3 DNA follows: TGCGCCAGCAGCTTGGACACCCGATACGAGCAGTACTTC. It specifies CASSLDTRYEQYF.